This TCR beta chain appears in the sequencing data of a study of T cell repertoires in cytomegalovirus infection. About the study: HLA-C-restricted CMV epitopes, recently identified, and well-studied HLA-B-restricted ones were used by the study.

Regarding this clonotype: Its target is unknown.

TCRdb recomputed calls from the reads with MiXCR, one row per CDR3 protein. The table has around 300,000 distinct CDR3 sequences, less than 25% seen once; the top ten hold around 20%. Germline assignment: CDR1 DFQATT and CDR2 SNEGSKA (reference sequence). With V trimmed by 6 bases and J by 4 bases, 3 bases remained unmatched. The CDR3 is 12 residues long. The clonotype originates from a human donor in good health (CMV status not recorded). Some clones in this sample may be carry-over from other donors' samples. The chain is built from TRBV20-1 and TRBJ2-3, with 8 bases identical to TRBD2. The source was cultured PBMCs, collected from culture after CMV antigen stimulation. CDR3 sequence: CSAQAGADTQYF. The CDR3 DNA reads as TGCAGTGCCCAAGCGGGAGCAGATACGCAGTATTTT.